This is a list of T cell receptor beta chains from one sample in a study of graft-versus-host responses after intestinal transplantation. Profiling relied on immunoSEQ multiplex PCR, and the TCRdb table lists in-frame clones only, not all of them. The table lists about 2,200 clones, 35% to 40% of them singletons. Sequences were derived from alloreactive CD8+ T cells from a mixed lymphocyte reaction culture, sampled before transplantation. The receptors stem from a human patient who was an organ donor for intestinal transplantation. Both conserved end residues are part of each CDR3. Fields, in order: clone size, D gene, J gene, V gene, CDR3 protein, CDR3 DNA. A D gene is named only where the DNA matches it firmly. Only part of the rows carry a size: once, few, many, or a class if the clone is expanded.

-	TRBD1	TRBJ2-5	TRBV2	CASSEVTDRVEEETQYF	TGTGCCAGCAGTGAAGTTACGGACAGGGTGGAAGAAGAGACCCAGTACTTC
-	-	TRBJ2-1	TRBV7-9	CASRGRGSTYNEQFF	TGTGCCAGCAGAGGGCGGGGAAGCACCTACAATGAGCAGTTCTTC
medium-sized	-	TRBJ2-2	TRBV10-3	CAITNTVGGELFF	TGTGCCATCACCAACACGGTAGGCGGGGAGCTGTTTTTT
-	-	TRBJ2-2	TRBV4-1	CASSRVRGIYTGELFF	TGCGCCAGCAGCCGGGTCCGGGGGATTTACACCGGGGAGCTGTTTTTT
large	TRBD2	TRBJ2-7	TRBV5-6	CASSFAAGGISYEQYF	TGTGCCAGCAGCTTTGCTGCGGGGGGGATCTCCTACGAGCAGTACTTC
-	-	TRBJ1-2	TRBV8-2	CGNLIRITKTYGYTF	TGTGGCAACCTTATTAGGATAACGAAGACCTATGGCTACACCTTC
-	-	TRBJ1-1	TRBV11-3	CASSLAPGQLLEAFF	TGTGCCAGCAGCTTAGCCCCAGGACAGTTACTTGAAGCTTTCTTT
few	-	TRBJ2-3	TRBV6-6	CASSYVDTQYF	TGTGCCAGCAGTTACGTGGATACGCAGTATTTT
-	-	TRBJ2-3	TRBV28	CASSLTTGADTQYF	TGTGCCAGCAGTTTAACTACGGGGGCAGATACGCAGTATTTT
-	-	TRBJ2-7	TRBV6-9	CASTTGNSYEQYF	TGTGCCAGCACCACGGGTAACTCCTACGAGCAGTACTTC
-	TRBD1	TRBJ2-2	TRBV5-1	CASSLTGGIGTGELFF	TGCGCCAGCAGCTTGACAGGGGGCATAGGCACCGGGGAGCTGTTTTTT
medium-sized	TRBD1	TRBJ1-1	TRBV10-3	CAINEQGKGVTEAFF	TGTGCCATCAATGAACAGGGGAAGGGGGTCACTGAAGCTTTCTTT
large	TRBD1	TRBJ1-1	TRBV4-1	CASRLRTGGNTEAFF	TGCGCCAGCAGACTCAGGACAGGGGGGAACACTGAAGCTTTCTTT
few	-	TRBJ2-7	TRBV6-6	CASSYYWGSYEQYF	TGTGCCAGCAGTTACTACTGGGGCTCCTACGAGCAGTACTTC
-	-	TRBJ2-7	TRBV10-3	CAISVGRYYEQYF	TGTGCCATCAGTGTGGGTAGGTACTACGAGCAGTACTTC
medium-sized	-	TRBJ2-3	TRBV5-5	CASSGGTGTFLDTQYF	TGTGCCAGCAGCGGAGGTACAGGGACTTTTTTAGATACGCAGTATTTT
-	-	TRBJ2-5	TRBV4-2	CASSLVGQQETQYF	TGTGCCAGCAGCTTGGTTGGTCAGCAAGAGACCCAGTACTTC
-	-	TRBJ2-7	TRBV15	CATSRETTDFLYEQYF	TGTGCCACCAGCAGAGAAACAACAGATTTTTTATACGAGCAGTACTTC
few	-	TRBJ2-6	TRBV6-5	CASSYPTAPGANVLTF	TGTGCCAGCAGTTACCCCACGGCCCCTGGGGCCAACGTCCTGACTTTC
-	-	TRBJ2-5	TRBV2	CASSLPPEETQYF	TGTGCCAGCAGTCTTCCCCCGGAAGAGACCCAGTACTTC
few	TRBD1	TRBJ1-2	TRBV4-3	CASSPPGTGGTYGYTF	TGCGCCAGCAGCCCCCCCGGGACAGGGGGGACCTATGGCTACACCTTC
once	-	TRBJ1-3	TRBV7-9	CASSSFGNTIYF	TGTGCCAGCAGCTCTTTCGGAAACACCATATATTTT
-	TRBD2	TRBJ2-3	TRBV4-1	CASSQVLAGGATDTQYF	TGCGCCAGCAGCCAAGTTCTAGCGGGGGGGGCCACAGATACGCAGTATTTT
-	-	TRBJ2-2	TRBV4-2	CASSQEARGTGELFF	TGTGCCAGCAGCCAAGAAGCCAGGGGAACCGGGGAGCTGTTTTTT
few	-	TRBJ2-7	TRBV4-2	CASSLYPHYEQYF	TGTGCCAGCAGCTTGTATCCTCACTACGAGCAGTACTTC
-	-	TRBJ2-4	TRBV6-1	CAHRGAENIQYF	TGTGCCCACCGGGGGGCTGAGAACATTCAGTACTTC
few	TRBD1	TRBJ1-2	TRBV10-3	CAIRTGQGKGYTF	TGTGCCATCAGGACGGGACAGGGGAAGGGCTACACCTTC
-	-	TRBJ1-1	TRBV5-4	CASSHWGGTEAFF	TGTGCCAGCAGCCATTGGGGGGGCACTGAAGCTTTCTTT
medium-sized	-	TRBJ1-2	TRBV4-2	CASSQGGAGDDYTF	TGTGCCAGCAGCCAAGGTGGGGCTGGCGATGACTACACCTTC
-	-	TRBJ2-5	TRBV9	CASSDLLGETQYF	TGTGCCAGCAGCGACCTTCTGGGGGAGACCCAGTACTTC
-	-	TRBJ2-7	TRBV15	CATSSGQGSYEQYF	TGTGCCACCAGCAGTGGGCAGGGGAGCTACGAGCAGTACTTC
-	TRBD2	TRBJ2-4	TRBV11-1	CASSVTSWDIQYF	TGTGCCAGCAGCGTGACTAGCTGGGACATTCAGTACTTC
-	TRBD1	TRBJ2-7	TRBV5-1	CASSRNTGTGAYEQYF	TGCGCCAGCAGCCGAAACACCGGGACAGGGGCCTACGAGCAGTACTTC
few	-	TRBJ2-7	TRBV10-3	CAISEGTTLGLYEQYF	TGTGCCATCAGTGAGGGGACGACCCTAGGGTTATACGAGCAGTACTTC
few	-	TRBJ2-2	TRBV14	CASSQKTTLTGTGELFF	TGTGCCAGCAGCCAAAAAACGACGCTCACCGGGACCGGGGAGCTGTTTTTT
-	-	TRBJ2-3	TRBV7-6	CASSPSLADTQYF	TGTGCCAGCAGCCCCAGCCTGGCAGATACGCAGTATTTT
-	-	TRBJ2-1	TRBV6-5	CASSAYGGRDEQFF	TGTGCCAGCAGTGCTTACGGGGGAAGGGATGAGCAGTTCTTC
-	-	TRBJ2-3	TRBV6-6	CASSYLWDTQYF	TGTGCCAGCAGTTACTTGTGGGATACGCAGTATTTT
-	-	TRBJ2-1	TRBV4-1	CASSQGVGNEQFF	TGCGCCAGCAGCCAAGGCGTCGGTAATGAGCAGTTCTTC
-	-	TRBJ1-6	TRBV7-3	CASSLGGANSPLHF	TGTGCCAGCAGCTTAGGGGGTGCGAATTCACCCCTCCACTTT
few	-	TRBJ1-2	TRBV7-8	CASSLARGEDKSILNYGYTF	TGTGCCAGCAGCTTAGCGAGGGGGGAGGATAAAAGTATCCTAAACTATGGCTACACCTTC